These 11 T cell receptor beta chains were all obtained from the same sample, sequenced in a study of shared clonotypes between healthy human individuals. Method: immunoSEQ multiplex PCR; TCRdb's copy keeps in-frame clones and lacks some. The table shows some 2.3 million clones, with 85% to 95% occurring only once. Source material: naive CD4+ T cells from PBMCs. Subset here: CD45RA+ positively selected. The origin of the receptors is a man younger than 35 in good health. Some clones in this sample may be carry-over from other donors' samples.

This clone was observed a handful of times. CDR3 in amino acids: CASGLVRGAVVNQPQHF. The CDR3 DNA is TGTGCTAGTGGTTTGGTAAGGGGTGCGGTCGTCAATCAGCCCCAGCATTTT. The rearrangement links TRBV12-5 to TRBJ1-5; D might be TRBD1 (5 bases). V was trimmed by 0 bases and J by 3 bases, leaving 15 bases between them. Germline V gene lookup returns CDR1 LGHNT and CDR2 FRNRAP. The CDR3 runs 17 residues. Combining the CDR3 with reference TRBV12-5 and TRBJ1-5 gives the whole variable domain DARVTQTPRHKVTEMGQEVTMRCQPILGHNTVFWYRQTMMQGLELLAYFRNRAPLDDSGMPKDRFSAEMPDATLATLKIQPSEPRDSAVYFCASGLVRGAVVNQPQHFGDGTRLSIL.

This chain uses TRBV28 with TRBJ2-3, with D possibly being TRBD2 (5 bases). Germline CDR1 MDHEN, CDR2 SYDVKM. The CDR3 consists of 14 residues. V was shortened by 6 bases and J by 4 bases, with 14 bases between the two germline ends. The CDR3 reads CASRPPGWADTQYF. The CDR3 bases are TGTGCCAGCAGACCGCCGGGATGGGCAGATACGCAGTATTTT.

A remark on this clone: The same CDR3 arises from other DNA sequences in this sample as well. The chain combines TRBV2 with TRBJ2-7; D is ambiguous. The CDR3 is 10 residues long. Germline lookup yields CDR1 SNHLY and CDR2 FYNNEI. The V end lost 6 bases, the J end lost 4 bases, and 4 bases lay between the germline ends. The CDR3 protein is CASSVYEQYF. The CDR3 DNA follows: TGTGCCAGCAGCGTTTACGAGCAGTACTTC.

This clone was seen only once. V is TRBV6-5 and J is TRBJ1-4; 11 bases map to TRBD1. The CDR3 extends over 15 amino acids. After removal of 4 bases from V and 10 bases from J, the junction contained 8 bases not matched to a gene. Germline assignment: CDR1 MNHEY and CDR2 SVGAGI. CDR3 DNA sequence: TGTGCCAGCAGTTCCCCCGGGACAGGGGGGGGAAAACTGTTTTTT. The encoded protein is CASSSPGTGGGKLFF.

The CDR3 DNA follows: TGCGCCAGCAGCTTGTGGGGAGAATCTAGCGGGAGGGTCCCCCACAATGAGCAGTTCTTC. It is translated as CASSLWGESSGRVPHNEQFF. The V and J genes are TRBV5-1 and TRBJ2-1; 12 bases agree with TRBD2. The junction had 16 bases not matched to a gene; V was cut back by 1 base and J by 5 bases. The CDR3 is 20 residues long. Germline assignment: CDR1 SGHRS and CDR2 YFSETQ. The whole variable domain, filled in from reference TRBV5-1 and TRBJ2-1, reads KAGVTQTPRYLIKTRGQQVTLSCSPISGHRSVSWYQQTPGQGLQFLFEYFSETQRNKGNFPGRFSGRQFSNSRSEMNVSTLELGDSALYLCASSLWGESSGRVPHNEQFFGPGTRLTVL.

CDR3 amino acids: CASLSRGSTEAFF. The CDR3 nucleotides are TGTGCCAGCTTATCCAGGGGGTCCACTGAAGCTTTCTTT. The rearrangement uses TRBV7-8 and TRBJ1-1; 7 nucleotides align to TRBD1. CDR3 length: 13 amino acids. Germline V lookup: CDR1 SGHVS, CDR2 FQNEAQ. Trimming took 8 bases from V and 4 from J; bases not matched to a gene: 7.

This chain links TRBV19 with TRBJ1-1; 7 nucleotides match TRBD1. Germline CDR1 and CDR2: LNHDA and SQIVND (reference sequence). There are 11 residues in the CDR3. V gave up 9 bases and J gave up 7 bases; unmatched junction bases: 5. The CDR3 is CASQRQGEAFF. CDR3 nucleotides: TGTGCCAGCCAAAGACAGGGTGAAGCTTTCTTT.

The CDR3 nucleotides read TGTGCCAGCTCACAAGGGACAGGGGTCTCTGGAAACACCATATATTTT. Its translation is CASSQGTGVSGNTIYF. The V gene is TRBV18, the J gene TRBJ1-3; TRBD1 aligns across 10 bases. Germline CDR1 and CDR2: KGHSH and LQKENI. The trim removed 4 bases at V and 0 bases at J, leaving 3 bases unmatched. The CDR3 spans 16 residues.

The chain couples TRBV5-1 to TRBJ2-3; D ambiguous. V gave up 0 bases and J gave up 5 bases, with 16 bases separating them. The CDR3 extends over 16 amino acids. In germline, CDR1 is SGHRS, CDR2 YFSETQ. This CDR3 reads CASSLDSRGRIDTQYF. The CDR3 DNA reads TGCGCCAGCAGCTTGGACTCTCGAGGACGGATAGATACGCAGTATTTT.

The chain joins TRBV7-2 to TRBJ2-2; TRBD2 aligns across 11 bases. Germline lookup yields CDR1 SGHTA and CDR2 FQGNSA. The CDR3 is made up of 19 amino acids. V dropped 5 bases and J dropped 3; count of bases not matched to a gene: 14. The CDR3 spells CASSPSGLAAYYYTGELFF. The CDR3 DNA follows: TGTGCCAGCAGCCCCTCGGGACTAGCGGCGTACTATTACACCGGGGAGCTGTTTTTT.

The chain couples TRBV18 to TRBJ1-3, with 7 bases matching TRBD1. Germline CDR1 KGHSH, CDR2 LQKENI. The CDR3 totals 16 residues. V lost 3 bases and J lost 0; bases outside the gene matches: 5. The CDR3 DNA follows: TGTGCCAGCTCACCCAATTGGGACAGCTCTGGAAACACCATATATTTT. Protein product: CASSPNWDSSGNTIYF.